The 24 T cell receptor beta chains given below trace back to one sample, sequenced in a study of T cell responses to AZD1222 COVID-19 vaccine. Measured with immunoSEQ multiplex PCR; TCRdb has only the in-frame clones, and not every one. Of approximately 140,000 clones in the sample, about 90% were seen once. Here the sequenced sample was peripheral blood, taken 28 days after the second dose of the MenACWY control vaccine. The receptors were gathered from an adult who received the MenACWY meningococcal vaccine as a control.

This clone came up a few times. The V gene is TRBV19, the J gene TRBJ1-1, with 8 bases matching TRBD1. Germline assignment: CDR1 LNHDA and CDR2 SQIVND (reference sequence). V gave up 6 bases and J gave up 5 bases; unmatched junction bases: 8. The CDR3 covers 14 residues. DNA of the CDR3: TGTGCCAGTAGACAGGGGGGGTTGTTGACTGAAGCTTTCTTT. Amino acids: CASRQGGLLTEAFF.

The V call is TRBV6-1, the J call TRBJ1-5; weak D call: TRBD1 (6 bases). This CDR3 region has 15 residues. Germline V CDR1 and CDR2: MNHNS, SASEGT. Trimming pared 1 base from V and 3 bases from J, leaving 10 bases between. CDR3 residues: CASSEGTGLNQPQHF. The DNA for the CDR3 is TGTGCCAGCAGTGAAGGTACAGGGCTCAATCAGCCCCAGCATTTT.

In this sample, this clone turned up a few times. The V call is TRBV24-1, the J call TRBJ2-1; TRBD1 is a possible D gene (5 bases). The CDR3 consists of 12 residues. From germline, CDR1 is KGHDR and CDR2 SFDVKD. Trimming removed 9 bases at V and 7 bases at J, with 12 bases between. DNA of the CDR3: TGTGCCACCCGAGACAGCCAGAATGAGCAGTTCTTC. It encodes CATRDSQNEQFF.

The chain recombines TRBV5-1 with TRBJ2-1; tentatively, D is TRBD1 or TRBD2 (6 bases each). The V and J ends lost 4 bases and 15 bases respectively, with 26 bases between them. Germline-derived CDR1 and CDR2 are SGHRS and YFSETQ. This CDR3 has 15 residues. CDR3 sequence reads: CASSPGQEGGGSWFF. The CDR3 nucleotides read TGCGCCAGCAGCCCGGGACAAGAAGGTGGGGGGAGCTGGTTCTTC.

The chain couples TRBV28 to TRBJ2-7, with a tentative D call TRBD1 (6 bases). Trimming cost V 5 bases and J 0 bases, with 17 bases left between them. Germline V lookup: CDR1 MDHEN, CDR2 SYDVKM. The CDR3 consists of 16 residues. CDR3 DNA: TGTGCCAGCAGTCCCCCATGGGACACTTCCTCCTACGAGCAGTACTTC. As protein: CASSPPWDTSSYEQYF.

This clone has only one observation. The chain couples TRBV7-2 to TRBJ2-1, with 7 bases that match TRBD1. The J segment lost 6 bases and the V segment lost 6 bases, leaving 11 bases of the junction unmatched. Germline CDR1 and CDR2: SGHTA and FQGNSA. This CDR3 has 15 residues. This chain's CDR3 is CASRRAGSGGNEQFF. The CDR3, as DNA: TGTGCCAGCAGAAGAGCCGGGTCAGGGGGCAATGAGCAGTTCTTC.

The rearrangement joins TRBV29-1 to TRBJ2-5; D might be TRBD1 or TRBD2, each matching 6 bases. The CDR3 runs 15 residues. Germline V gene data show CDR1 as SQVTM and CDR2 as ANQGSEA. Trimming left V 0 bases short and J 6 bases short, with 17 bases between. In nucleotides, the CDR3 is TGCAGCGTTGAAGAACAGGGAGGTCTTGGGAAGACCCAGTACTTC. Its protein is CSVEEQGGLGKTQYF.

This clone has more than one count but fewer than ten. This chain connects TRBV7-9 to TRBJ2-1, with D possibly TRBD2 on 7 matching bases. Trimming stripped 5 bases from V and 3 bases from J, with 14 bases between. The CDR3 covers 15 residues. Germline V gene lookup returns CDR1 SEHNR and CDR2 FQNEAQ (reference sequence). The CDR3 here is CASSPRGADYNEQFF. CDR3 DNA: TGTGCCAGCAGCCCCCGGGGGGCCGACTACAATGAGCAGTTCTTC. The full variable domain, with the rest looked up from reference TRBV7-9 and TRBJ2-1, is DTGVSQNPRHKITKRGQNVTFRCDPISEHNRLYWYRQTLGQGPEFLTYFQNEAQLEKSRLLSDRFSAERPKGSFSTLEIQRTEQGDSAMYLCASSPRGADYNEQFFGPGTRLTVL.

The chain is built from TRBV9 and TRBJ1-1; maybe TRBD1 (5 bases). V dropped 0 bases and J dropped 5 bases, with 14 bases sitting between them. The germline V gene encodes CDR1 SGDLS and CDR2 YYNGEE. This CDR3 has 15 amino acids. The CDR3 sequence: CASSVGGHEGTEAFF. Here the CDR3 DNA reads TGTGCCAGCAGCGTAGGAGGGCACGAGGGGACTGAAGCTTTCTTT.

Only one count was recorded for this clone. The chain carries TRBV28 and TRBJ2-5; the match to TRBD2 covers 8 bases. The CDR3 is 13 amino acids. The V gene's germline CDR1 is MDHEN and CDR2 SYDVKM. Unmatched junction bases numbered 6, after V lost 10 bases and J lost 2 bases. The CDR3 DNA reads TGTGCCACCCATGTAGCGGGGCAAGAGACCCAGTACTTC. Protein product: CATHVAGQETQYF. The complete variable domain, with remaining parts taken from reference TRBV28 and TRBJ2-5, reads DVKVTQSSRYLVKRTGEKVFLECVQDMDHENMFWYRQDPGLGLRLIYFSYDVKMKEKGDIPEGYSVSREKKERFSLILESASTNQTSMYLCATHVAGQETQYFGPGTRLLVL.

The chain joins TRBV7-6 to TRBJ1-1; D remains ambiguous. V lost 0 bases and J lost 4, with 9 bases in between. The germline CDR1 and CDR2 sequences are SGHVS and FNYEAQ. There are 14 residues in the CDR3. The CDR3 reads CASSLAWAGTEAFF. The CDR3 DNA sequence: TGTGCCAGCAGCTTAGCGTGGGCGGGCACTGAAGCTTTCTTT.

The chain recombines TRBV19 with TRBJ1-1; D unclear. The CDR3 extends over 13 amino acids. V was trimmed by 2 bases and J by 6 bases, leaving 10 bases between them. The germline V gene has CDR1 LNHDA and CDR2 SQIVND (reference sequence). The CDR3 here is CASSISTRPEAFF. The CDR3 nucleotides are TGTGCCAGTAGTATATCGACCCGCCCTGAAGCTTTCTTT. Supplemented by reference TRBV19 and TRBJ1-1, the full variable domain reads DGGITQSPKYLFRKEGQNVTLSCEQNLNHDAMYWYRQDPGQGLRLIYYSQIVNDFQKGDIAEGYSVSREKKESFPLTVTSAQKNPTAFYLCASSISTRPEAFFGQGTRLTVV.

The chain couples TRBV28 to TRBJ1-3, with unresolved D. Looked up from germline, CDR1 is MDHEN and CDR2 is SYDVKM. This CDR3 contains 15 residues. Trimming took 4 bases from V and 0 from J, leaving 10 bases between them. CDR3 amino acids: CASSSRTGSGNTIYF. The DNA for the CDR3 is TGTGCCAGCAGTTCGAGGACGGGCTCTGGAAACACCATATATTTT.

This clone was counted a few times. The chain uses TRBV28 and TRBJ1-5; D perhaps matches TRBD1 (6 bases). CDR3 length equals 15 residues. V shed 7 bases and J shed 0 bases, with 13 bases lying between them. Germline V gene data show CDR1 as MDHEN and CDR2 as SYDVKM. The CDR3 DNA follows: TGTGCCAGCACCCCTGACAGGTTTAGCAATCAGCCCCAGCATTTT. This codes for CASTPDRFSNQPQHF.

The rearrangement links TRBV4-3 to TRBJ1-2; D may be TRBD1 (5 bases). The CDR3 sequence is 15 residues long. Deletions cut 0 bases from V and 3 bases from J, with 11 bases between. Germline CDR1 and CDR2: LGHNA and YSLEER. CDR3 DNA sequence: TGCGCCAGCAGCCAAGATCTCGGCAGGGACTATGGCTACACCTTC. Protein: CASSQDLGRDYGYTF.

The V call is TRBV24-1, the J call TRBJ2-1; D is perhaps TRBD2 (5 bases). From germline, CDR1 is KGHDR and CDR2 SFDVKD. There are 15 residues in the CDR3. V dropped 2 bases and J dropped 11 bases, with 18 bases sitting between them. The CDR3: CATSDSTPAGEKQFF. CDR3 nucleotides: TGTGCCACCAGTGATTCGACGCCTGCCGGGGAGAAGCAGTTCTTC.

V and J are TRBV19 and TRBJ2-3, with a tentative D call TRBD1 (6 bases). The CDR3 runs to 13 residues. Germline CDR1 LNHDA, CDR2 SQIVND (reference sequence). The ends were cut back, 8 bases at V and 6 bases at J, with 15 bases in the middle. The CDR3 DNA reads TGTGCCAGTGGACAGCTAGAATTCGATACGCAGTATTTT. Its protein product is CASGQLEFDTQYF.

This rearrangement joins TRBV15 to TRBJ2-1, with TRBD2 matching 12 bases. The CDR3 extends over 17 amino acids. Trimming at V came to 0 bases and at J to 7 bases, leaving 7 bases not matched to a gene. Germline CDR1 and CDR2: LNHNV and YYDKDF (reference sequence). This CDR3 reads CATSRDPLAGGRNEQFF. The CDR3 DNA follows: TGTGCCACCAGCAGAGATCCCCTAGCGGGAGGGCGTAATGAGCAGTTCTTC.

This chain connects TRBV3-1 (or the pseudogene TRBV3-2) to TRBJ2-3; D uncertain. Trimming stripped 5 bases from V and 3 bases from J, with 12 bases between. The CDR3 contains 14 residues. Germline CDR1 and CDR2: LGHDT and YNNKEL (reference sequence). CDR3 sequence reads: CASSSPTETDTQYF. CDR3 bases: TGTGCCAGCAGCAGCCCGACGGAAACAGATACGCAGTATTTT.

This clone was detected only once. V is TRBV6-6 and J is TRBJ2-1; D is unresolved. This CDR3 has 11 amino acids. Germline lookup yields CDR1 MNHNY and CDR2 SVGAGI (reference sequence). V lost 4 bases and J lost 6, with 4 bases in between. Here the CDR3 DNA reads TGTGCCAGCAGTTTGGCCAATGAGCAGTTCTTC. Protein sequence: CASSLANEQFF.

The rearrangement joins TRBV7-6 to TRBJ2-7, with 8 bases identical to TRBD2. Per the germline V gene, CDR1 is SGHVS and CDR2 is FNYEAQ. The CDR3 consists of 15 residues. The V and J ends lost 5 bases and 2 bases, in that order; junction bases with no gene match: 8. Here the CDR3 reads CASSPGGVLAYEQYF. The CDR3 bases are TGTGCCAGCAGCCCCGGGGGGGTCTTAGCCTACGAGCAGTACTTC.

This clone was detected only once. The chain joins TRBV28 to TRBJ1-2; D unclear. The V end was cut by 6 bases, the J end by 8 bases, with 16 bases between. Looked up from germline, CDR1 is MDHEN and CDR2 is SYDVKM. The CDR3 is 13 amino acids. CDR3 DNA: TGTGCCAGCAGGGCTGGGATAAGCAGGGGCTACACCTTC. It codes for CASRAGISRGYTF.

CDR3: CASSLGLGEQYF. The CDR3 DNA follows: TGCGCCAGCAGCTTGGGTCTTGGCGAGCAGTACTTC. The V and J genes are TRBV5-1 and TRBJ2-7; D is unclear. Germline assignment: CDR1 SGHRS and CDR2 YFSETQ. The ends were cut back, 0 bases at V and 6 bases at J, with 7 bases in the middle. The CDR3 totals 12 residues.

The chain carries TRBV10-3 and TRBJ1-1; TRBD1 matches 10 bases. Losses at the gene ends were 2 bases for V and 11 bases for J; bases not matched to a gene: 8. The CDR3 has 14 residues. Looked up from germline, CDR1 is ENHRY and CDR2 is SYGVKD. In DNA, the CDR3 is TGTGCCATCAGTGAGCCTGACAGGGGGCCGCGGGCTTTCTTT. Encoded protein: CAISEPDRGPRAFF.